This T cell receptor (beta chain) derives from a study of siplizumab effects on memory and regulatory T cells. This clone showed up just once. Its antigen is not identified. Germline V gene sequence: CDR1 SGHTA, CDR2 FQGNSA. The ends were cut back, 0 bases at V and 4 bases at J, with 15 bases in the middle. There are 17 residues in the CDR3. Overall study results and limits: Apparently key alloresponse contributors, naive T cells also seemed more diverse than memory cells. Just a small share of alloreactive clones was traced back to unstimulated subsets.

Clones were sequenced by immunoSEQ multiplex PCR, and TCRdb holds only the in-frame ones, with some missing. Among around 87,000 clones, 90% were seen once, and the ten largest hold roughly 15%. This sequence joins TRBV7-2 and TRBJ1-4, with D possibly being TRBD1 (5 bases). The specimen sequenced was CD4+ T cells sorted from blood. The sequence was collected from a human donor in good health. The CDR3 loop is CASSLAHTQGLNEKLFF. The DNA for the CDR3 is TGTGCCAGCAGCTTAGCGCATACCCAGGGACTTAATGAAAAACTGTTTTTT. Complete variable domain (other parts from reference TRBV7-2 and TRBJ1-4): GAGVSQSPSNKVTEKGKDVELRCDPISGHTALYWYRQSLGQGLEFLIYFQGNSAPDKSGLPSDRFSAERTGGSVSTLTIQRTQQEDSAVYLCASSLAHTQGLNEKLFFGSGTQLSVL.